This TCR beta chain was captured by sequencing in a study of T cell responses to AZD1222 COVID-19 vaccine. This clone was observed a few times. Antigen unknown. Whole-study findings and limits: The donor group comprised mostly white British people and more females; the analysis possibly underestimated clonal diversity. At baseline, just 5 or 6 AZD1222 recipients tested seropositive.

Only in-frame clones appear in the TCRdb table, and some are missing; sequencing was by immunoSEQ multiplex PCR. Altogether roughly 150,000 clones are present, around 90% being singletons, with the ten largest covering 3.1%. V lost 5 bases and J lost 5; bases outside the gene matches: 10. Germline values: CDR1 SGHTA, CDR2 FQGNSA. CDR3 length: 15 amino acids. This chain connects TRBV7-2 to TRBJ1-1, with 8 bases aligning to TRBD1. The input for sequencing was peripheral blood, taken 28 days after the second AZD1222 dose. The clonotype originates from an adult who received the AZD1222 COVID-19 vaccine. CDR3: CASSLWTGMRTEAFF. The CDR3 DNA reads TGTGCCAGCAGCCTATGGACAGGGATGCGGACTGAAGCTTTCTTT.